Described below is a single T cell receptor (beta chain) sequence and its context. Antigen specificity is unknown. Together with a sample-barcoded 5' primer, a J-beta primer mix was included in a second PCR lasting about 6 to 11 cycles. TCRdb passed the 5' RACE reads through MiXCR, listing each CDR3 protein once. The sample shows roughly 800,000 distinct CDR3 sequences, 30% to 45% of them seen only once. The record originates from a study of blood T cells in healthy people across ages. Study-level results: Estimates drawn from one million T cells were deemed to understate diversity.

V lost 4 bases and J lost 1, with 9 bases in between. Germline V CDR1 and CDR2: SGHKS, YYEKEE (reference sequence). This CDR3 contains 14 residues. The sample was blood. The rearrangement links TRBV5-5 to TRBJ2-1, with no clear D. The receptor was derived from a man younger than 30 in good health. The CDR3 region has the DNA TGTGCCAGCAGCCCTATCCCATCCTACAATGAGCAGTTCTTC. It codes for CASSPIPSYNEQFF.